These 30 T cell receptor beta chains share one sample of origin, sequenced in a study of cytomegalovirus exposure and HLA in healthy donors. With 60 Vbeta and 13 Jbeta primers, the PCR was carried out. Profiled with immunoSEQ multiplex PCR; TCRdb holds only in-frame clones, not every one. The repertoire consists of under 200,000 clones, with about 82% occurring once and the leading ten covering 0.7% to 0.85%. The source material was PBMCs. These receptors were collected from a female donor in good health and CMV-seronegative.

V gene TRBV19 combines with J gene TRBJ1-1; D remains ambiguous. CDR3 length: 16 amino acids. V shed 1 base and J shed 5 bases, with 17 bases lying between them. Germline CDR1 and CDR2: LNHDA and SQIVND (reference sequence). The CDR3 sequence: CASSIGSRWERTEAFF. For the CDR3, the DNA is TGTGCCAGTAGTATAGGCTCCCGTTGGGAGAGGACTGAAGCTTTCTTT.

This chain joins TRBV9 and TRBJ2-7, with 12 bases matching TRBD2. The trim removed 4 bases at V and 2 bases at J, leaving 10 bases unmatched. CDR1 and CDR2 from the germline V gene are SGDLS and YYNGEE. The CDR3 contains 17 residues. CDR3 loop: CASSSSRRTSGTYEQYF. As DNA, the CDR3 is TGTGCCAGCAGCTCAAGTCGGAGGACTAGCGGGACCTACGAGCAGTACTTC.

The chain links TRBV21-1 to TRBJ2-2; the table's D call of TRBD2 was not tested on the DNA. TRBV21-1 is flagged as a pseudogene. The CDR3 sequence is 16 residues long. CDR3 coding DNA: TGTGCCAGCAGCTCCCAACGGGTGATGAACACCGGGGAGCTGTTTTTT. As protein: CASSSQRVMNTGELFF.

The V and J genes are TRBV5-4 and TRBJ1-2, with unresolved D. V was trimmed by 2 bases and J by 4 bases, leaving 12 bases between them. The CDR3 sequence is 14 residues long. Germline CDR1 is SGHNT and CDR2 is YYREEE (reference sequence). In nucleotides, the CDR3 is TGTGCCAGCAGCTTCGGCGGTCCGGGCTATGGCTACACCTTC. Amino acids: CASSFGGPGYGYTF.

The chain couples TRBV7-8 to TRBJ1-4; 8 bases align to TRBD1. Germline V gives CDR1 SGHVS, CDR2 FQNEAQ. The J segment lost 8 bases and the V segment lost 1 base, leaving 3 bases of the junction unmatched. The CDR3 extends over 14 amino acids. The CDR3 DNA follows: TGTGCCAGCAGCTTAGGACAGGGGTGGGAAAAACTGTTTTTT. Encoded protein: CASSLGQGWEKLFF.

The chain employs TRBV18 and TRBJ2-7; 7 positions agree with TRBD1. This CDR3 has 13 residues. CDR1 and CDR2 from the germline V gene are KGHSH and LQKENI. J lost 5 bases, V lost 3 bases, and 4 bases had no gene match. CDR3 DNA: TGTGCCAGCTCACCCTTAGACAGGGACGAGCAGTACTTC. It yields the protein CASSPLDRDEQYF.

This clone came up once. The CDR3 protein is CASSVGQGVGYTF. The CDR3 DNA reads as TGTGCCAGTAGTGTGGGACAGGGAGTTGGCTACACCTTC. This chain joins TRBV19 and TRBJ1-2, with 9 bases that match TRBD1. V trimming: 5 bases; J trimming: 7 bases; junction bases outside the gene matches: 5. The CDR3 has 13 amino acids. Per the germline V gene, CDR1 is LNHDA and CDR2 is SQIVND (reference sequence).

V usage is TRBV7-9 and J usage is TRBJ1-3, with a possible D match to TRBD1 (5 bases). Germline assignment: CDR1 SEHNR and CDR2 FQNEAQ (reference sequence). The CDR3 length is 16 residues. Trimming left V 5 bases short and J 4 bases short, with 18 bases between. CDR3 in DNA: TGTGCCAGCAGCCTCCCCTTGACAGAAGGAGGAAACACCATATATTTT. Its translation is CASSLPLTEGGNTIYF.

The CDR3 sequence is CASLAGPYGMEQYF. The CDR3 DNA is TGTGCCAGTCTAGCGGGACCTTACGGAATGGAGCAGTACTTC. The chain links TRBV5-8 to TRBJ2-7; 9 bases line up with TRBD2. Per germline, CDR1 SGHTS and CDR2 YDEGEE. CDR3 length: 14 residues. With V trimmed by 8 bases and J by 7 bases, 13 bases remained unmatched.

The rearrangement joins TRBV9 to TRBJ1-2; 7 nucleotides match TRBD1. There are 16 residues in the CDR3. The germline gives CDR1 SGDLS, CDR2 YYNGEE. With 2 bases clipped from V and 4 bases from J, the junction kept 11 bases outside the gene matches. The CDR3 DNA is TGTGCCAGCAGCGTTCGAGAAGGGGGCGCGACCTATGGCTACACCTTC. It encodes CASSVREGGATYGYTF.

CDR3 sequence reads: CASSFFSGGLTYNEQFF. CDR3 DNA: TGTGCCAGCAGCTTCTTTAGCGGGGGCCTTACCTACAATGAGCAGTTCTTC. The chain uses TRBV7-2 and TRBJ2-1; 9 nucleotides align to TRBD2. The CDR3 covers 17 residues. V shed 3 bases, J shed 2 bases, and the junction held 8 bases outside the gene matches. The germline CDR1 and CDR2 sequences are SGHTA and FQGNSA.

This clone has a handful of counts. This chain joins TRBV28 and TRBJ2-7; perhaps TRBD2 as D (6 bases). Deletions cut 6 bases from V and 4 bases from J, with 19 bases between. Germline CDR1 reads MDHEN; CDR2 reads SYDVKM. The CDR3 totals 15 residues. The CDR3 spells CASRKGWGLSYEQYF. The DNA for the CDR3 is TGTGCCAGCAGAAAGGGCTGGGGACTTTCTTACGAGCAGTACTTC.

The chain combines TRBV11-2 with TRBJ2-7, with TRBD1 as a possible D gene (6 bases). Trimming cost V 1 base and J 3 bases, with 10 bases left between them. CDR1 is SGHAT, CDR2 FQNNGV, per germline. This CDR3 spans 14 amino acids. For the CDR3, the DNA is TGTGCCAGCAGCTTAGGGACAGTAGGCTACGAGCAGTACTTC. It yields the protein CASSLGTVGYEQYF.

Only a few counts were recorded for this clone. The chain has TRBV11-2 and TRBJ1-1; possible D gene TRBD1, 5 bases. Germline CDR1 is SGHAT and CDR2 is FQNNGV. With 6 bases removed from V and 4 bases from J, the gap between germline ends came to 18 bases. This CDR3 is 15 amino acids long. In DNA, the CDR3 is TGTGCCAGCAGAAGGGCGGGGCAAGGGATCACTGAAGCTTTCTTT. Translation gives CASRRAGQGITEAFF.

The chain combines TRBV5-4 with TRBJ1-6, with D possibly TRBD1 on 6 matching bases. V lost 4 bases and J lost 10, with 18 bases in between. This CDR3 region has 15 residues. CDR1 is SGHNT and CDR2 is YYREEE in the germline V gene (reference sequence). CDR3 region: CASSPTGTIGSPLHF. The CDR3 bases are TGTGCCAGCAGCCCTACCGGGACAATCGGCTCACCCCTCCACTTT.

The V and J genes are TRBV10-2 and TRBJ2-7; 8 bases line up with TRBD2. The CDR3 consists of 15 residues. Germline CDR1 reads WSHSY; CDR2 reads SAAADI. After removal of 2 bases from V and 7 bases from J, the junction contained 10 bases not matched to a gene. CDR3 in amino acids: CASSEPSGGPSEQYF. CDR3 bases: TGCGCCAGCAGTGAGCCCTCGGGAGGGCCGAGTGAGCAGTACTTC.

This clone came up a few times. The chain joins TRBV30 to TRBJ1-5, with TRBD1 identical over 9 bases. Trimming took 0 bases from V and 4 from J; bases not matched to a gene: 7. Germline values: CDR1 GTSNPN, CDR2 SVGIG (reference sequence). The CDR3 runs 16 residues. CDR3 region: CAWSVYRGQGNQPQHF. The CDR3 nucleotides read TGTGCCTGGAGTGTATACCGGGGACAGGGTAATCAGCCCCAGCATTTT.

This clone was seen only once. This rearrangement joins TRBV9 to TRBJ2-5, with 16 positions matching TRBD2. Germline V gives CDR1 SGDLS, CDR2 YYNGEE. The J segment lost 5 bases and the V segment lost 7 bases, leaving 5 bases of the junction unmatched. CDR3 length: 15 residues. CDR3 in DNA: TGTGCCAGCGGGACTAGCGGGGGGGCAGAGGAGACCCAGTACTTC. It codes for CASGTSGGAEETQYF.

CDR3 in DNA: TGTGCCAGCAGCCCGGGGAGGGCGGTGGGGAATGAGCAGTTCTTC. Its translation is CASSPGRAVGNEQFF. This rearrangement joins TRBV7-7 to TRBJ2-1, with 7 bases identical to TRBD2. V was pared by 5 bases and J by 7 bases, with 11 bases of the junction left unmatched. Germline CDR1 is SSHAT and CDR2 is FNYEAQ (reference sequence). The CDR3 sequence is 15 residues long.

The rearrangement joins TRBV2 to TRBJ1-6; the D gene is possibly TRBD1 (6 bases). The CDR3 runs to 15 residues. Trimming took off 3 bases at V and 4 bases at J, with 10 bases between the two ends. CDR1 and CDR2 from the germline V gene are SNHLY and FYNNEI. CDR3 bases: TGTGCCAGCAGTGAGGCGGGGGCTTATAATTCACCCCTCCACTTT. This translates into CASSEAGAYNSPLHF.

This clone was detected only once. This sample also contains other DNA sequences that code for the same CDR3. The chain combines TRBV4-3 with TRBJ2-3, with 7 bases aligning to TRBD2. Trimming took 4 bases from V and 1 from J; bases not matched to a gene: 2. Per the germline V gene, CDR1 is LGHNA and CDR2 is YSLEER. The CDR3 consists of 14 residues. The CDR3 spells CASSLSGGTDTQYF. The CDR3 region has the DNA TGCGCCAGCAGCCTAAGCGGGGGCACAGATACGCAGTATTTT.

The V call is TRBV5-1, the J call TRBJ2-1; TRBD2 agrees at 10 bases. The CDR3 totals 17 residues. V lost 4 bases, J lost 0 bases, and 7 bases stayed unmatched. The germline gives CDR1 SGHRS, CDR2 YFSETQ. CDR3 bases: TGCGCCAGCAGCCCGAGTCCTAGCGGGAGCTCCTACAATGAGCAGTTCTTC. Protein product: CASSPSPSGSSYNEQFF. The complete variable domain, with remaining parts taken from reference TRBV5-1 and TRBJ2-1, reads KAGVTQTPRYLIKTRGQQVTLSCSPISGHRSVSWYQQTPGQGLQFLFEYFSETQRNKGNFPGRFSGRQFSNSRSEMNVSTLELGDSALYLCASSPSPSGSSYNEQFFGPGTRLTVL.

The CDR3 DNA follows: TGTGCCAGCAGCGTTACAGGGGGAGGCACTGAAGCTTTCTTT. This gives the protein CASSVTGGGTEAFF. The genes are TRBV5-4 and TRBJ1-1, with 8 bases identical to TRBD1. CDR1 and CDR2 (germline): SGHNT, YYREEE (reference sequence). This CDR3 comprises 14 residues. V lost 4 bases and J lost 4; bases outside the gene matches: 6.

This clone turned up a few times. The rearrangement uses TRBV4-2 and TRBJ2-7, with 10 nucleotides matching TRBD2. This CDR3 comprises 14 residues. The V gene's germline CDR1 is LGHNA and CDR2 YNFKEQ. V dropped 4 bases and J dropped 4; count of bases not matched to a gene: 4. Here the CDR3 reads CASSPTSGEYEQYF. The CDR3 DNA is TGTGCCAGCAGCCCCACTAGCGGGGAATACGAGCAGTACTTC.

This chain links TRBV7-2 with TRBJ2-1; 7 bases map to TRBD2. The CDR3 length is 16 residues. CDR1 and CDR2 (germline): SGHTA, FQGNSA. Unmatched junction bases numbered 16, after V lost 6 bases and J lost 8 bases. The CDR3 region has the DNA TGTGCCAGCAGGGGTCGGGGAGGGAATCGAGTAGATGAGCAGTTCTTC. Translation gives CASRGRGGNRVDEQFF. Based on the CDR3 plus reference TRBV7-2 and TRBJ2-1, the full variable domain is GAGVSQSPSNKVTEKGKDVELRCDPISGHTALYWYRQSLGQGLEFLIYFQGNSAPDKSGLPSDRFSAERTGGSVSTLTIQRTQQEDSAVYLCASRGRGGNRVDEQFFGPGTRLTVL.

This clone is deemed medium-sized. The chain joins TRBV6-1 to TRBJ2-6, with a tentative D call TRBD1 (5 bases). The CDR3 runs 16 residues. Germline assignment: CDR1 MNHNS and CDR2 SASEGT. V was clipped by 1 base and J by 3 bases, with 10 bases between them. CDR3 in DNA: TGTGCCAGCAGTGAAGATCAGGGTAATGGGGCCAACGTCCTGACTTTC. Translated: CASSEDQGNGANVLTF.

The chain has TRBV18 and TRBJ2-7; perhaps TRBD1 as D (6 bases). The CDR3 sequence is 16 residues long. The germline V and J ends were trimmed by 4 bases and 0 bases, with 16 bases remaining between them. The germline V gene encodes CDR1 KGHSH and CDR2 LQKENI. The CDR3 DNA is TGTGCCAGCTCACTATATACTGGACAGAGCTCCTACGAGCAGTACTTC. This codes for CASSLYTGQSSYEQYF.

The gene calls are TRBV9 and TRBJ2-2; D is unresolved. Trimming cost V 0 bases and J 7 bases, with 4 bases left between them. Per germline, CDR1 SGDLS and CDR2 YYNGEE. The CDR3 is 12 amino acids. CDR3 nucleotides: TGTGCCAGCAGCGTAGCAATCGGGGAGCTGTTTTTT. This gives the protein CASSVAIGELFF.

The chain recombines TRBV2 with TRBJ2-1; D is unresolved. The ends were cut back, 5 bases at V and 10 bases at J, with 18 bases in the middle. Per germline, CDR1 SNHLY and CDR2 FYNNEI. CDR3 length equals 14 residues. The CDR3 spells CASSIVRSLQEQFF. The CDR3 DNA reads as TGTGCCAGCAGTATAGTACGTAGCCTACAAGAGCAGTTCTTC.

The table lists this clone with a count of one. The rearrangement joins TRBV11-2 to TRBJ1-1; tentatively, D is TRBD1 (6 bases). Germline values: CDR1 SGHAT, CDR2 FQNNGV. Trimming took 3 bases from V and 0 from J, leaving 23 bases between them. The CDR3 contains 19 residues. The CDR3 DNA reads TGTGCCAGCAGCTTCACAGGGATATCTATCACTGCCCTGAACACTGAAGCTTTCTTT. Protein: CASSFTGISITALNTEAFF.